This T cell receptor beta chain was captured by sequencing in a study of shared clonotypes between healthy human individuals. At a deep level, the assay was run. Here immunoSEQ multiplex PCR was the method, and the copy in TCRdb shows in-frame clones only, minus some. The data show roughly 2.5 million clones, around 90% seen once. V lost 1 base, J lost 12 bases, and 12 bases lay in between. The CDR3 is 13 amino acids. Per the germline V gene, CDR1 is MGHRA and CDR2 is YSYEKL. Negatively enriched CD4+ T cells were divided by CD45RA into naive and memory. Material: naive CD4+ T cells sorted from blood. As for subset: CD45RA+ positively selected. The chain uses TRBV4-1 and TRBJ1-4, with D unresolved. The source is a man aged 18 to 30 in good health. The CDR3 spells CASSQVTPPELFF. The CDR3 nucleotides are TGCGCCAGCAGCCAAGTGACGCCGCCCGAACTGTTTTTT.